The 21 T cell receptor beta chains below all came from one sample that was sequenced in a study of regulatory T cells in long-lasting Graves disease. Sample time point: newly diagnosed GD, antithyroid drugs for less than 3 months. With RNA extracted from PBMCs as input, the TCR library was made. Construction of TCR beta libraries relied on iRepertoire HTBI primers and on Arm-PCR targeting CDR3 regions. Each CDR3 protein gets one entry after TCRdb re-called the multiplex PCR reads with MiXCR. The table includes about 530,000 distinct CDR3 sequences, roughly a sixth detected once. This sample also belongs to another study, concerning T cells in Graves' hyperthyroidism and ophthalmopathy.

The sequencing here drew on peripheral blood mononuclear cells (PBMCs), taken at new diagnosis, from a patient treated with antithyroid drugs. The source of these receptors is a woman aged 40-60 years with Graves disease.

The table lists this clonotype with a few counts. The chain has TRBV12-3 or TRBV12-4 and TRBJ2-7; D possibly uses TRBD1 or TRBD2 (5 bases each). Between the trimmed V and J ends, which lost 1 base and 2 bases, there was a span of 9 bases. There are 14 residues in the CDR3. This chain's CDR3 is CASSLGEGPYEQYF. In nucleotides, the CDR3 is TGTGCCAGCAGTTTAGGAGAGGGACCCTACGAGCAGTACTTC.

The table lists this clonotype with many counts. V usage is TRBV11-2 and J usage is TRBJ2-7; D is undetermined. V was clipped by 0 bases and J by 6 bases, with 9 bases between them. Germline CDR1 and CDR2: SGHAT and FQNNGV. The CDR3 runs to 13 residues. The CDR3 bases are TGTGCCAGCAGCTTAGACCCTCCGGCCGAGCAGTACTTC. Protein: CASSLDPPAEQYF.

This clonotype was seen only a few times. This chain uses TRBV6-2 or TRBV6-3 with TRBJ1-1; 9 positions match TRBD1. The CDR3 extends over 15 amino acids. Per the germline V gene, CDR1 is MNHEY and CDR2 is SVGEGT. J lost 4 bases, V lost 2 bases, and 5 bases had no gene match. The CDR3 here is CASSYSGQGSTEAFF. The CDR3 DNA sequence: TGTGCCAGCAGTTACAGTGGACAGGGGAGCACTGAAGCTTTCTTT.

This clonotype was counted at least ten times. This chain links TRBV6-2 or TRBV6-3 with TRBJ2-1; the D gene is possibly TRBD1 (5 bases). Trimming removed 7 bases from V and 3 bases from J, with 7 bases in between. This CDR3 region has 12 residues. Germline-derived CDR1 and CDR2 are MNHEY and SVGEGT. Here the CDR3 reads CASKTVYNEQFF. The CDR3 DNA reads as TGTGCCAGCAAGACAGTCTACAATGAGCAGTTCTTC.

In this sample, this clonotype turned up a few times. The genes are TRBV10-3 and TRBJ1-6; a weak D match, TRBD1 (5 bases). V dropped 5 bases and J dropped 8 bases, with 10 bases sitting between them. Germline-derived CDR1 and CDR2 are ENHRY and SYGVKD. The CDR3 sequence is 13 residues long. The CDR3 DNA follows: TGTGCCATCAGTCCCAGGGAGGATTCACCCCTCCACTTT. This sequence encodes CAISPREDSPLHF.

This clonotype was recorded at least ten times. CDR3 sequence (DNA): TGTGCCAGCACCCTAGGGGGAGATACGCAGTATTTT. Translation: CASTLGGDTQYF. The chain recombines TRBV12-3 or TRBV12-4 with TRBJ2-3; maybe TRBD1 (6 bases). This CDR3 contains 12 residues. The V end lost 7 bases, the J end lost 5 bases, and 10 bases lay between the germline ends.

This clonotype appeared many times. The rearrangement links TRBV12-3 or TRBV12-4 to TRBJ2-7, with no clear D. The CDR3 has 13 residues. V dropped 3 bases and J dropped 2 bases, with 8 bases sitting between them. The CDR3 spells CASSFLATYEQYF. CDR3 sequence (DNA): TGTGCCAGCAGTTTTCTGGCTACCTACGAGCAGTACTTC.

This clonotype was observed many times. The V gene is TRBV5-1, the J gene TRBJ1-5; 8 bases line up with TRBD1. V shed 1 base, J shed 7 bases, and the junction held 13 bases outside the gene matches. Per the germline V gene, CDR1 is SGHRS and CDR2 is YFSETQ. This CDR3 has 17 residues. CDR3 DNA: TGCGCCAGCAGCTTGAGTCGCAGGGGGCCACAAGGGCAGCCCCAGCATTTT. Its translation: CASSLSRRGPQGQPQHF.

This clonotype was found many times. The rearrangement links TRBV3-1 to TRBJ1-5, with D perhaps matching TRBD1 (6 bases). The CDR3 has 15 residues. V lost 1 base, J lost 4 bases, and 11 bases lay in between. Germline V gene lookup returns CDR1 LGHDT and CDR2 YNNKEL (reference sequence). The CDR3 DNA reads TGTGCCAGCAGCCAAGGGACAGCGGAGAATCAGCCCCAGCATTTT. This gives the protein CASSQGTAENQPQHF.

CDR3 DNA: TGTGCCAGTAGTATAACAGGGGCTTCCAATCAGCCCCAGCATTTT. Its translation: CASSITGASNQPQHF. The chain employs TRBV19 and TRBJ1-5, with 7 bases fitting TRBD1. This CDR3 spans 15 amino acids. Germline CDR1 is LNHDA and CDR2 is SQIVND (reference sequence). Trimming took 2 bases from V and 3 from J; bases not matched to a gene: 4.

This clonotype was counted a few times. Here the CDR3 omits its conserved ending phenylalanine or tryptophan, so a read error is the likely source. This chain connects TRBV4-1 to TRBJ2-1; no clear D gene. V dropped 1 base and J dropped 5 bases, with 12 bases sitting between them. Per germline, CDR1 MGHRA and CDR2 YSYEKL. The CDR3 consists of 15 residues. CDR3 sequence (DNA): TGCGCCAGCAGCCAAGTTCCTCGACCCAACAATGAGCAGTTCCTC. This codes for CASSQVPRPNNEQFL.

This clonotype was observed at least ten times. The rearrangement links TRBV20-1 to TRBJ2-1, with D possibly TRBD2 on 6 matching bases. CDR1 is DFQATT, CDR2 SNEGSKA, per germline (reference sequence). Trimming took 8 bases from V and 6 from J, leaving 17 bases between them. The CDR3 is 13 amino acids. The CDR3 bases are TGCAGTCCACTAGCTTTATCATCCAATGAGCAGTTCTTC. As protein: CSPLALSSNEQFF.

Details on this clonotype: The CDR3 does not close with the conserved phenylalanine or tryptophan, likely indicating a read error. The gene calls are TRBV6-1 and TRBJ1-6; D is possibly TRBD1 (6 bases). The CDR3 spans 17 residues. Trimming shortened V by 2 bases and J by 2 bases, and 13 bases separated the two germline ends. CDR1 MNHNS and CDR2 SASEGT come from the germline V gene. The CDR3 DNA sequence: TGTGCCAGCAGTGAACTAAGGGGGGACACCTATAATTCACCCCTCCACCTT. Its translation is CASSELRGDTYNSPLHL.

The J gene is TRBJ1-6, the V gene TRBV3-1; 7 bases agree with TRBD1. Germline CDR1 reads LGHDT; CDR2 reads YNNKEL (reference sequence). CDR3 length: 14 residues. V lost 11 bases and J lost 11; bases outside the gene matches: 15. CDR3 bases: TGTGCCGCGTCTCCCAGGGGGAGGAATCCACCCCTCCACTTT. Protein sequence: CAASPRGRNPPLHF.

The V call is TRBV6-2 or TRBV6-3, the J call TRBJ1-1; D gene unclear. Trimming took 5 bases from V and 3 from J, leaving 16 bases between them. This CDR3 region has 15 residues. Germline V gene data show CDR1 as MNHEY and CDR2 as SVGEGT. The DNA of the CDR3 is TGTGCCAGCAGTGAATATACGCCCGACTACACTGAAGCTTTCTTT. This gives the protein CASSEYTPDYTEAFF.

This clonotype was found a few times. The chain's CDR3 is CASSRSGGDQFF. The CDR3 coding sequence is TGTGCCAGCAGCCGTAGCGGGGGGGACCAGTTCTTC. The genes are TRBV7-2 and TRBJ2-1, with TRBD2 identical over 11 bases. Trimming cost V 5 bases and J 13 bases; bases outside gene matches: 4. The V gene's germline CDR1 is SGHTA and CDR2 FQGNSA. The CDR3 is 12 amino acids.

The chain has TRBV5-5 and TRBJ2-6; no clear D gene. The CDR3 totals 16 residues. V was trimmed by 0 bases and J by 3 bases, leaving 10 bases between them. The germline gives CDR1 SGHKS, CDR2 YYEKEE (reference sequence). The CDR3 spells CASSLAGLVGANVLTF. For the CDR3, the DNA is TGTGCCAGCAGCTTGGCTGGGTTGGTTGGGGCCAACGTCCTGACTTTC.

The chain employs TRBV6-2 or TRBV6-3 and TRBJ1-1; D gene ambiguous. The CDR3 runs 14 residues. Looked up from germline, CDR1 is MNHEY and CDR2 is SVGEGT. V was shortened by 6 bases and J by 1 base, with 12 bases between the two germline ends. The CDR3 bases are TGTGCCAGCAGATCCACCGGCCAGAACACTGAAGCTTTCTTT. Translation: CASRSTGQNTEAFF.

The V gene is TRBV12-3 or TRBV12-4, the J gene TRBJ2-2; 8 bases agree with TRBD2. V lost 5 bases to trimming and J lost 8 bases; unmatched junction nucleotides: 13. The length of the CDR3 is 16 residues. CDR3 DNA sequence: TGTGCCAGCAGTCCCCTACCGGGGGGGGGCCGGGGGGAGCTGTTTTTT. It is translated as CASSPLPGGGRGELFF.

This clonotype was seen many times. This chain joins TRBV6-5 and TRBJ2-3; the D is unclear. The germline gives CDR1 MNHEY, CDR2 SVGAGI. The CDR3 runs 11 residues. V gave up 2 bases and J gave up 6 bases, with 3 bases separating them. CDR3 loop: CASSYGDTQYF. The DNA for the CDR3 is TGTGCCAGCAGTTACGGGGATACGCAGTATTTT.

This clonotype was picked up a small number of times. The chain recombines TRBV6-2 or TRBV6-3 with TRBJ2-5, with TRBD1 identical over 7 bases. Looked up from germline, CDR1 is MNHEY and CDR2 is SVGEGT. V shed 1 base and J 3 bases; nucleotides not matched to a gene: 2. The CDR3 is made up of 14 amino acids. The CDR3 coding sequence is TGTGCCAGCAGTTACTGGGACAGAAAAGAGACCCAGTACTTC. Its translation: CASSYWDRKETQYF.